The clone carrying this TCR beta chain was counted once. The data derive from a study of CD8+ T cells in alopecia areata. Treatment noted: oral pan-JAK inhibitor, 5-10 mg twice daily. V was shortened by 1 base and J by 14 bases, with 12 bases between the two germline ends. Germline CDR1 is SGHAT and CDR2 is FQDESV (reference sequence). The CDR3 consists of 13 residues. cDNA reverse transcribed from extracted RNA served as the sequencing template. The method was immunoSEQ multiplex PCR; TCRdb's version includes in-frame clones alone and lacks a portion of them. Found here are 200,000 to 250,000 clones, 50% to 75% of them singletons; the top ten hold 4% to 4.5%.

The J gene is TRBJ1-6, the V gene TRBV11-1, with no clear D. The sequencing used CD4+ T cells sorted from blood, collected at week 4, from a patient treated with tofacitinib. This TCR was recovered from a human donor with alopecia areata. The CDR3 DNA follows: TGTGCCAGCAGCTTAGATACGTGGGATTCCCTCCACTTT. Residues: CASSLDTWDSLHF.